Below, 21 T cell receptor beta chains from the same sample are listed, as sequenced in a study of molecular identifiers for immune sequencing clone quantification. Each CDR3 protein gets one entry after TCRdb re-called the PCR reads with MiXCR. The sample has 550,000 to 750,000 distinct CDR3 sequences; roughly 21% are singletons. Sequenced sample: naive CD8+ T cells from blood, with Jurkat cell RNA spiked in. The subset is: FACS-sorted CD8+CD4-CCR7+CD45RA+ naive T cells. The receptors come from a human donor in good health. Some libraries in this study had Jurkat cell RNA spiked in.

This clonotype appeared many times. The chain carries TRBV15 and TRBJ2-7; D not certain. From germline, CDR1 is LNHNV and CDR2 YYDKDF (reference sequence). CDR3 length equals 14 residues. Trimming pared 3 bases from V and 4 bases from J, leaving 13 bases between. In DNA, the CDR3 is TGTGCCACCAGCAGCCATGGGCTAGGGTACGAGCAGTACTTC. Amino acids: CATSSHGLGYEQYF.

This clonotype appeared once. This may come from a read error, since a much larger clone is one base off. J is TRBJ2-7 and V is TRBV5-1, with D perhaps TRBD1 (6 bases). Germline CDR1 SGHRS, CDR2 YFSETQ. The CDR3 runs 14 residues. The CDR3 DNA is TGCGCCGGCAGCACGGACAGTTTCTCCTACGAGCAGTACTTC. The encoded protein is CAGSTDSFSYEQYF.

Ten or more counts support this clonotype. V gene TRBV7-9 combines with J gene TRBJ2-7; 7 bases are a match to TRBD1. Per the germline V gene, CDR1 is SEHNR and CDR2 is FQNEAQ (reference sequence). The CDR3 has 16 residues. After removal of 5 bases from V and 1 base from J, the junction contained 11 bases not matched to a gene. The CDR3: CASSPGTVQGSYEQYF. For the CDR3, the DNA is TGTGCCAGCAGCCCGGGGACAGTCCAGGGGTCCTACGAGCAGTACTTC.

This clonotype has ten or more counts. The rearrangement uses TRBV4-3 and TRBJ1-6; 8 bases match TRBD1. This CDR3 contains 14 residues. Germline CDR1 is LGHNA and CDR2 is YSLEER. The trim removed 3 bases at V and 8 bases at J, leaving 3 bases unmatched. In DNA, the CDR3 is TGCGCCAGCAGCCACGGACAGGGAGATTCACCCCTCCACTTT. Translating it yields CASSHGQGDSPLHF.

There are many counts of this clonotype. J is TRBJ2-3 and V is TRBV7-9, with 7 bases matching TRBD2. CDR1 and CDR2 (germline): SEHNR, FQNEAQ (reference sequence). CDR3 length: 18 residues. With 5 bases clipped from V and 0 bases from J, the junction kept 14 bases outside the gene matches. The CDR3 DNA reads TGTGCCAGCAGCGCCCCCGTTTCCAGCGGGGTTAGCACAGATACGCAGTATTTT. This translates into CASSAPVSSGVSTDTQYF.

The rearrangement links TRBV21-1 to TRBJ2-2. TRBV21-1 is a known pseudogene. The CDR3 sequence is 21 residues long. The DNA of the CDR3 is TGTGCCAGCAGCAAATTGCGTATTCATACCTCACGAACAGAGTTCACCGGGGAGCTGTTTTTT. Translation gives CASSKLRIHTSRTEFTGELFF.

This clonotype was recorded a few times. The conserved closing phenylalanine or tryptophan is absent in this CDR3, likely reflecting a read error. This chain links TRBV9 with TRBJ2-3, with D perhaps TRBD1 or TRBD2 (5 bases each). Trimming pared 4 bases from V and 0 bases from J, leaving 12 bases between. CDR3 length: 15 amino acids. In germline, CDR1 is SGDLS, CDR2 YYNGEE. DNA for the CDR3: TGTGCCAGCAGCTTGTGGGGGAGTAGCACAGATACGCAGTATTCT. It specifies CASSLWGSSTDTQYS.

This clonotype was counted at least ten times. The chain joins TRBV4-1 to TRBJ1-1, with D tentatively TRBD1 (6 bases). The ends were cut back, 1 base at V and 5 bases at J, with 8 bases in the middle. The CDR3 length is 13 residues. Germline lookup yields CDR1 MGHRA and CDR2 YSYEKL. In DNA form, the CDR3 reads TGCGCCAGCAGCCAAGGGACAGATACTGAAGCTTTCTTT. This sequence encodes CASSQGTDTEAFF.

This clonotype was observed a single time. Given a much more abundant clone one base away, this may be a read error. The V gene is TRBV24-1, the J gene TRBJ1-5; D uncertain. Germline CDR1 KGHDR, CDR2 SFDVKD. CDR3 length: 15 residues. CDR3 coding DNA: TGTGCCACCATCCACGGAGGGCAGTACAATCAGCCCCAGCGTTTT. Its translation is CATIHGGQYNQPQRF.

As for this clonotype: A much larger clone lies a single base off, so this may be a read error. The chain is built from TRBV24-1 and TRBJ2-1, with D perhaps TRBD1 (5 bases). The CDR3 contains 15 residues. Germline V gene data show CDR1 as KGHDR and CDR2 as SFDVKD. CDR3 coding DNA: TGTGCCACCCGCCCCAGGGTTAACTCCTACAATGAGCGGTTCTTC. Protein sequence: CATRPRVNSYNERFF.

The chain is built from TRBV7-2 and TRBJ2-1; D call uncertain. The CDR3 has 12 amino acids. The V end was cut by 4 bases, the J end by 9 bases, with 10 bases between. Germline-derived CDR1 and CDR2 are SGHTA and FQGNSA. The CDR3 loop reads CASSYDIGEQFF. The CDR3 DNA reads as TGTGCCAGCAGCTACGACATCGGTGAGCAGTTCTTC.

This clonotype has at least ten counts. This chain uses TRBV19 with TRBJ1-1; D is possibly TRBD1 (5 bases). The CDR3 is made up of 13 amino acids. With 10 bases removed from V and 4 bases from J, the gap between germline ends came to 16 bases. Germline CDR1 and CDR2: LNHDA and SQIVND (reference sequence). The CDR3, as DNA: TGTGCCACCGACACGGGGGGACCCACTGAAGCTTTCTTT. It encodes CATDTGGPTEAFF.

This clonotype was found many times. V gene TRBV11-2 combines with J gene TRBJ2-1, with 9 nucleotides matching TRBD2. With V trimmed by 3 bases and J by 8 bases, 11 bases remained unmatched. In germline, CDR1 is SGHAT, CDR2 FQNNGV. The CDR3 runs to 16 residues. This chain's CDR3 is CASSLLWASGTHEQFF. The CDR3, as DNA: TGTGCCAGCAGCTTGCTCTGGGCTAGCGGGACCCATGAGCAGTTCTTC. Full variable domain (rest looked up from reference TRBV11-2 and TRBJ2-1): EAGVAQSPRYKIIEKRQSVAFWCNPISGHATLYWYQQILGQGPKLLIQFQNNGVVDDSQLPKDRFSAERLKGVDSTLKIQPAKLEDSAVYLCASSLLWASGTHEQFFGPGTRLTVL.

This clonotype was seen more than once but under ten times. The chain recombines TRBV19 with TRBJ2-7, with unresolved D. The germline CDR1 and CDR2 sequences are LNHDA and SQIVND (reference sequence). This CDR3 is 14 amino acids long. The V end was cut by 3 bases, the J end by 3 bases, with 12 bases between. CDR3 protein: CASSIRTDYYEQYF. The CDR3 DNA follows: TGTGCCAGTAGTATTAGGACGGATTACTACGAGCAGTACTTC.

This clonotype was counted at least ten times. The rearrangement uses TRBV27 and TRBJ1-5; 7 bases agree with TRBD1. J lost 6 bases, V lost 4 bases, and 9 bases had no gene match. The CDR3 is 15 residues long. Germline-derived CDR1 and CDR2 are MNHEY and SMNVEV (reference sequence). The CDR3 coding sequence is TGTGCCAGCAGTTCCAACAGGGGCCCCCCTCAGCCCCAGCATTTT. Translation: CASSSNRGPPQPQHF.

This clonotype was observed many times. This sequence joins TRBV2 and TRBJ2-7; D gene uncertain. The CDR3 loop spans 14 amino acids. Germline values: CDR1 SNHLY, CDR2 FYNNEI. Trimming shortened V by 4 bases and J by 2 bases, and 12 bases separated the two germline ends. The CDR3 sequence is CASSVGHNPYEQYF. The CDR3 DNA is TGTGCCAGCAGTGTAGGGCATAACCCCTACGAGCAGTACTTC.

The chain recombines TRBV6-2 or TRBV6-3 with TRBJ2-3, with unresolved D. V gave up 6 bases and J gave up 4 bases, with 17 bases separating them. CDR3 length equals 15 residues. CDR1 is MNHEY and CDR2 is SVGEGT in the germline V gene. The CDR3 is CASSRARQVADTQYF. In DNA form, the CDR3 reads TGTGCCAGCAGCCGAGCCCGCCAGGTGGCAGATACGCAGTATTTT.

Remarks on this clonotype: No conserved phenylalanine or tryptophan ends this CDR3, so it is likely a read error. The chain has TRBV12-3 or TRBV12-4 and TRBJ1-1; D gene ambiguous. V was cut by 3 bases and J by 1 base, with 12 bases left in between. This CDR3 comprises 15 residues. The CDR3 spells CASSLSGQRNTEAFL. DNA for the CDR3: TGTGCCAGCAGTTTGAGTGGGCAGAGGAACACTGAAGCTTTCCTT.

About this clonotype itself: Just one base apart from a much larger clone, this may be a read error. This chain joins TRBV5-6 and TRBJ2-5, with D uncertain. Germline CDR1 reads SGHDT; CDR2 reads YYEEEE. CDR3 length: 13 amino acids. Trimming left V 3 bases short and J 7 bases short, with 13 bases between. In DNA, the CDR3 is TGTGCCAGCAGCTCTGGGGTGGTAGGGACCCAGTACTTC. This sequence encodes CASSSGVVGTQYF.

Ten or more counts support this clonotype. J is TRBJ2-7 and V is TRBV11-2; 13 bases fit TRBD2. The CDR3 length is 17 residues. The V and J ends lost 3 bases and 0 bases, in that order; junction bases with no gene match: 5. Germline V gene sequence: CDR1 SGHAT, CDR2 FQNNGV. CDR3: CASSLGLAGSASYEQYF. The CDR3 DNA follows: TGTGCCAGCAGCTTGGGACTAGCGGGGTCCGCCTCCTACGAGCAGTACTTC.

A note on this clonotype: A read error is possible here, since a much larger clone lies one base away. Because the CDR3 is missing its conserved closing phenylalanine or tryptophan, this is likely a read error. The chain uses TRBV9 and TRBJ2-3; D unclear. The V gene lost 4 bases and the J gene lost 3 bases, with 15 bases spanning the gap. The CDR3 contains 15 residues. Germline V gene sequence: CDR1 SGDLS, CDR2 YYNGEE. The CDR3 spells CASSPDWSYTDTQYS. The CDR3 nucleotides are TGTGCCAGCAGCCCAGACTGGTCATATACAGATACGCAGTATTCT.